This T cell receptor (beta chain) is from a study of OX40 agonist ivuxolimab in advanced cancers. Produced via immunoSEQ multiplex PCR; TCRdb's table is partial and in-frame only. The sample holds 9,500 to 13,000 clones, 76% seen once. The germline CDR1 and CDR2 sequences are SEHNR and FQNEAQ (reference sequence). The CDR3 covers 12 residues. Trimming shortened V by 2 bases and J by 4 bases, and 2 bases separated the two germline ends. The sample consisted of CD4+ or CD8+ T cells sorted from blood, taken in a trial of the OX40 agonist ivuxolimab. The gene calls are TRBV7-9 and TRBJ2-2, with unresolved D. The TCR comes from an adult with an advanced solid tumor such as melanoma, head and neck, liver or kidney cancer. CDR3 sequence (DNA): TGTGCCAGCAGCTTACTCACCGGGGAGCTGTTTTTT. It codes for CASSLLTGELFF.